Listed below are T cell receptor beta chains from one sample, sequenced in a study of CD8 T cells in ankylosing spondylitis. One entry per CDR3 protein, called by TCRdb with MiXCR from the 5' RACE reads. The sample contains 350,000 to 400,000 distinct CDR3 sequences, roughly 22% of which appear only once. What was sequenced was blood, either unsorted or a sorted T cell fraction (not recorded which). The receptors here all came from a male donor with ankylosing spondylitis or in good health (not recorded which). Both conserved end residues are part of each CDR3. Fields, in order: D gene, clone size, J gene, V gene, CDR3 protein, CDR3 DNA. The D gene is left open where the match is weak. Only part of the rows carry a size: once, few, many, or a class if the clone is expanded.

>TRBD1|NA|TRBJ2-7|TRBV7-9
CASSPRQGSSYEQYF
TGTGCCAGCAGCCCACGACAGGGTAGTTCCTACGAGCAGTACTTC
>NA|many|TRBJ2-3|TRBV25-1
CASSDLLGADTQYF
TGTGCCAGCAGTGACCTCCTCGGGGCAGATACGCAGTATTTT
>NA|once|TRBJ2-5|TRBV30
CAWTTGTGGEETQYF
TGTGCCTGGACAACCGGGACTGGAGGGGAAGAGACCCAGTACTTC
>NA|NA|TRBJ2-1|TRBV21-1
CASSSPSGGNGAHEQFF
TGTGCCAGCAGCTCCCCTAGCGGGGGCAACGGGGCCCATGAGCAGTTCTTC
>TRBD1|NA|TRBJ2-4|TRBV24-1
CATRGTGEGIQYF
TGTGCCACCAGAGGGACAGGGGAAGGTATTCAGTACTTC
>NA|NA|TRBJ2-1|TRBV7-9
CAGDDEQFF
TGTGCCGGAGACGATGAGCAGTTCTTC
>NA|few|TRBJ2-7|TRBV10-3
CAISESQGQSYEQYF
TGTGCCATCAGTGAGTCGCAAGGGCAGTCCTACGAGCAGTACTTC
>NA|NA|TRBJ1-1|TRBV5-4
CASSLNNLRNTEAFF
TGTGCCAGCAGCTTAAATAATTTGAGGAACACTGAAGCTTTCTTT
>TRBD1|NA|TRBJ1-2|TRBV6-1
CASSIAGGLGYTF
TGTGCCAGCAGTATCGCAGGGGGTCTTGGCTACACCTTC
>TRBD2|few|TRBJ2-5|TRBV12-3/TRBV12-4
CASGGLGTSGGQETQYF
TGTGCCAGCGGGGGGCTAGGGACTAGCGGGGGCCAAGAGACCCAGTACTTC
>NA|NA|TRBJ2-7|TRBV19
CASSMTPGLYEQYF
TGTGCCAGTAGTATGACGCCAGGGCTCTACGAGCAGTACTTC
>TRBD2|few|TRBJ2-3|TRBV12-3/TRBV12-4
CASSLRGLATDTQYF
TGTGCCAGCAGTTTAAGGGGACTAGCAACGGATACGCAGTATTTT
>NA|few|TRBJ1-2|TRBV5-1
CASSPIEGVDGYTF
TGCGCCAGCAGCCCCATCGAGGGGGTGGATGGCTACACCTTC
>NA|few|TRBJ2-3|TRBV28
CASTPGYETDTQYF
TGTGCCAGCACCCCAGGGTACGAGACAGATACGCAGTATTTT
>TRBD1|few|TRBJ1-1|TRBV6-5
CASSYHRGTEAFF
TGTGCCAGCAGTTACCACAGGGGCACTGAAGCTTTCTTT
>NA|NA|TRBJ2-7|TRBV11-2
CASSLESYSPYEQYF
TGTGCCAGCAGCTTAGAGTCCTACTCACCCTACGAGCAGTACTTC
>NA|few|TRBJ1-1|TRBV12-3/TRBV12-4
CASSRQGVDTEAFF
TGTGCCAGCAGCCGTCAGGGAGTGGACACTGAAGCTTTCTTT
>NA|few|TRBJ2-2|TRBV10-3
CAIPLAGNPGELFF
TGTGCCATCCCCCTTGCAGGAAACCCCGGGGAGCTGTTTTTT
>TRBD2|NA|TRBJ2-3|TRBV2
CASLFSSGGAYDTQYF
TGTGCCAGCCTCTTCTCTAGCGGGGGGGCGTATGATACGCAGTATTTT
>NA|NA|TRBJ2-7|TRBV27
CASSSTMGEQYF
TGTGCCAGCAGTTCTACAATGGGCGAGCAGTACTTC
>NA|NA|TRBJ2-3|TRBV19
CASSIPGYTDTQYF
TGTGCCAGTAGTATCCCAGGGTACACAGATACGCAGTATTTT
>TRBD1|NA|TRBJ2-6|TRBV5-4
CASSLEGGRLGANVLTF
TGTGCCAGCAGCTTGGAAGGGGGCAGGTTAGGAGCCAACGTCCTGACTTTC
>TRBD1|few|TRBJ1-6|TRBV15
CATSTFRDRNSPLHF
TGTGCCACCAGCACCTTCCGGGACAGGAATTCACCCCTCCACTTT
>TRBD2|NA|TRBJ2-2|TRBV29-1
CSVEGGLAGGPGGELFF
TGCAGCGTTGAAGGTGGACTAGCGGGGGGGCCAGGCGGGGAGCTGTTTTTT
>NA|NA|TRBJ2-1|TRBV3-1
CASTGTLYNEQFF
TGTGCCAGCACCGGGACGCTCTACAATGAGCAGTTCTTC
>NA|NA|TRBJ2-7|TRBV7-9
CASSLAWPDYEQYF
TGTGCCAGCAGCTTAGCCTGGCCAGACTACGAGCAGTACTTC
>NA|NA|TRBJ1-2|TRBV20-1
CSARDRAGYTF
TGCAGTGCTAGAGATAGAGCTGGCTACACCTTC
>NA|once|TRBJ2-1|TRBV7-9
CASSLGQFRYNEQFF
TGTGCCAGCAGCTTAGGACAGTTCCGGTACAATGAGCAGTTCTTC
>NA|few|TRBJ2-1|TRBV14
CASSQSGNNEQFF
TGTGCCAGCAGCCAGTCGGGGAACAATGAGCAGTTCTTC
>NA|few|TRBJ2-1|TRBV12-3/TRBV12-4
CAVRDTLLDEQFF
TGTGCCGTCCGGGACACCCTTTTGGATGAGCAGTTCTTC
>TRBD2|few|TRBJ2-1|TRBV9
CASAGLGTSGENYNEQFF
TGTGCCAGCGCGGGACTCGGGACTAGCGGGGAGAATTACAATGAGCAGTTCTTC
>TRBD2|few|TRBJ2-1|TRBV9
CASSVDSSGGLASYNEQFF
TGTGCCAGCAGCGTAGATTCTAGCGGGGGGTTAGCGTCTTACAATGAGCAGTTCTTC
>TRBD1|NA|TRBJ2-5|TRBV29-1
CSANGDRYQETQYF
TGCAGCGCCAATGGGGACAGGTACCAAGAGACCCAGTACTTC
>TRBD2|few|TRBJ2-5|TRBV12-3/TRBV12-4
CASSPLAGGVETQYF
TGTGCCAGCAGTCCCTTAGCGGGGGGTGTGGAGACCCAGTACTTC
>TRBD2|NA|TRBJ2-5|TRBV29-1
CSVEVGLAVAAQYF
TGCAGCGTTGAAGTGGGACTAGCGGTCGCGGCCCAGTACTTC
>NA|many|TRBJ2-7|TRBV14
CASSLRDSYEQYF
TGTGCCAGCAGCCTACGAGACAGCTACGAGCAGTACTTC